The 15 T cell receptor beta chains presented below share a single source sample, sequenced in a study of shared clonotypes between healthy human individuals. Sequencing was performed with immunoSEQ multiplex PCR; in TCRdb, only in-frame clones are kept and a portion is missing. Of 95,000 to 120,000 clones detected, under 70% appear once; the ten largest clones hold under 30%. The sample comprised memory CD8+ T cells sorted from blood. Subset of the sample: CD45RO+ cells pooled with CCR7-negative TemRA cells. The receptors derive from a woman younger than 45 in good health.

The rearrangement links TRBV5-1 to TRBJ1-4; D is unclear. The CDR3 loop spans 14 amino acids. CDR1 and CDR2 (germline): SGHRS, YFSETQ. Trimming shortened V by 6 bases and J by 0 bases, and 9 bases separated the two germline ends. This CDR3 reads CASIPVTTNEKLFF. In DNA form, the CDR3 reads TGCGCCAGCATACCGGTCACAACTAATGAAAAACTGTTTTTT.

V and J are TRBV5-4 and TRBJ2-2; the D is unclear. The CDR3 is made up of 14 amino acids. Germline V CDR1 and CDR2: SGHNT, YYREEE (reference sequence). V lost 1 base and J lost 8, with 12 bases in between. DNA for the CDR3: TGTGCCAGCAGCTTGAGATTAGCAGGTGGGGAGCTGTTTTTT. Its protein is CASSLRLAGGELFF.

The chain is built from TRBV2 and TRBJ1-5, with D perhaps matching TRBD1 (5 bases). The CDR3 totals 16 residues. V lost 6 bases to trimming and J lost 1 base, with 16 bases between them. Germline V gene data show CDR1 as SNHLY and CDR2 as FYNNEI. This chain's CDR3 is CASSLSRVGSNQPQHF. CDR3 DNA: TGTGCCAGCAGCCTGTCCAGGGTGGGAAGCAATCAGCCCCAGCATTTT. The full variable domain, in which reference TRBV2 and TRBJ1-5 provide the parts outside the CDR3, is EPEVTQTPSHQVTQMGQEVILRCVPISNHLYFYWYRQILGQKVEFLVSFYNNEISEKSEIFDDQFSVERPDGSNFTLKIRSTKLEDSAMYFCASSLSRVGSNQPQHFGDGTRLSIL.

This clone was detected ten times or more. The chain uses TRBV2 and TRBJ1-5; tentative D call: TRBD1 (6 bases). Germline values: CDR1 SNHLY, CDR2 FYNNEI. CDR3 size: 18 residues. Trimming removed 1 base from V and 1 base from J, with 17 bases in between. DNA for the CDR3: TGTGCCAGCAGTGAAGGAAACAGGGTATGGTTGAGCAATCAGCCCCAGCATTTT. This sequence encodes CASSEGNRVWLSNQPQHF.

A few counts support this clone. The chain uses TRBV5-5 and TRBJ1-5; weak D call: TRBD1 (5 bases). Trimming pared 4 bases from V and 5 bases from J, leaving 16 bases between. CDR3 length: 15 amino acids. Germline V CDR1 and CDR2: SGHKS, YYEKEE (reference sequence). The CDR3 sequence: CASSTGEWGDQPQHF. The CDR3 nucleotides read TGTGCCAGCAGCACTGGAGAGTGGGGGGATCAGCCCCAGCATTTT.

The table lists this clone with many counts. The chain uses TRBV4-1 and TRBJ2-7; no reliable D call. The V and J ends lost 1 base and 6 bases respectively, with 13 bases between them. The CDR3 contains 14 residues. CDR1 is MGHRA and CDR2 is YSYEKL in the germline V gene. The CDR3 region has the DNA TGCGCCAGCAGCCAAGGCCCCGGCCTGGGCGAGCAGTACTTC. This encodes CASSQGPGLGEQYF.

CDR3 DNA: TGTGCCAGCAGCCCACAGGGCCACGAGCAGTACTTC. Its translation is CASSPQGHEQYF. The chain is built from TRBV6-6 and TRBJ2-5; D might be TRBD1 (6 bases). The closer fit of TRBJ2-7 to the DNA end suggests the J call may be wrong. This CDR3 has 12 residues. The germline V gene encodes CDR1 MNHNY and CDR2 SVGAGI (reference sequence).

V and J are TRBV6-4 and TRBJ2-3; 11 bases align to TRBD2. The CDR3 spans 17 residues. Germline V gene data show CDR1 as MRHNA and CDR2 as SNTAGT. The trim removed 6 bases at V and 1 base at J, leaving 9 bases unmatched. CDR3 nucleotides: TGTGCCAGCAGCGAGGTCCTAGCGGGAGGAGGCACAGATACGCAGTATTTT. Its translation is CASSEVLAGGGTDTQYF.

The sample holds a few counts of this clone. The chain joins TRBV27 to TRBJ2-2, with 7 nucleotides matching TRBD2. The CDR3 loop spans 15 amino acids. Germline V gene data show CDR1 as MNHEY and CDR2 as SMNVEV (reference sequence). J lost 1 base, V lost 2 bases, and 1 base had no gene match. The CDR3 DNA reads TGTGCCAGCAGTTTAACTAGCGAGAACACCGGGGAGCTGTTTTTT. Protein product: CASSLTSENTGELFF.

This clone was observed a handful of times. J is TRBJ2-5 and V is TRBV6-1; D possibly corresponds to TRBD2 (6 bases). The V end was cut by 7 bases, the J end by 5 bases, with 14 bases between. In germline, CDR1 is MNHNS, CDR2 SASEGT. The CDR3 contains 13 residues. CDR3: CASKEGTEETQYF. The CDR3 DNA is TGTGCCAGCAAAGAAGGGACTGAGGAGACCCAGTACTTC.

The chain uses TRBV30 and TRBJ2-1, with D possibly TRBD2 on 5 matching bases. The length of the CDR3 is 13 residues. The V gene lost 0 bases and the J gene lost 9 bases, with 12 bases spanning the gap. CDR1 and CDR2 from the germline V gene are GTSNPN and SVGIG (reference sequence). The CDR3, as DNA: TGTGCCTGGAGTGTGAGGGAGACTATTGAGCAGTTCTTC. Translating it yields CAWSVRETIEQFF.

The rearrangement uses TRBV28 and TRBJ2-6; tentatively, D is TRBD1 (5 bases). With 2 bases removed from V and 0 bases from J, the gap between germline ends came to 14 bases. Germline CDR1 and CDR2: MDHEN and SYDVKM. The CDR3 has 18 amino acids. The chain's CDR3 is CASSLRQGSSSGANVLTF. CDR3 nucleotides: TGTGCCAGCAGTTTACGTCAGGGTTCTTCCTCTGGGGCCAACGTCCTGACTTTC.

Points on this clone: This may come from a read error, since a much larger clone is one base off. This rearrangement joins TRBV7-9 to TRBJ2-7; 8 nucleotides agree with TRBD1. Trimming cost V 1 base and J 0 bases; bases outside gene matches: 2. The CDR3 runs 15 residues. The germline V gene encodes CDR1 SEHNR and CDR2 FQNEAQ (reference sequence). CDR3 amino acids: CASSLGQGPSYEQYF. Here the CDR3 DNA reads TGTGCCAGCAGCTTAGGACAGGGGCCCTCCTACGAGCAGTACTTC.

The chain is built from TRBV28 and TRBJ2-6; TRBD1 agrees at 12 bases. This CDR3 has 21 amino acids. V lost 2 bases and J lost 2; bases outside the gene matches: 13. Germline CDR1 reads MDHEN; CDR2 reads SYDVKM. CDR3 bases: TGTGCCAGCAGTTTAAGGCTTTTGGGGACAGGGGGCTGGGCTGGGGCCAACGTCCTGACTTTC. Translating gives CASSLRLLGTGGWAGANVLTF.

The rearrangement links TRBV19 to TRBJ2-2, with 8 bases identical to TRBD2. Losses at the gene ends were 2 bases for V and 2 bases for J; bases not matched to a gene: 4. Germline CDR1 LNHDA, CDR2 SQIVND (reference sequence). CDR3 length equals 16 residues. The CDR3 nucleotides are TGTGCCAGTAGTATATGGACTAGCAAAAACACCGGGGAGCTGTTTTTT. Protein: CASSIWTSKNTGELFF.